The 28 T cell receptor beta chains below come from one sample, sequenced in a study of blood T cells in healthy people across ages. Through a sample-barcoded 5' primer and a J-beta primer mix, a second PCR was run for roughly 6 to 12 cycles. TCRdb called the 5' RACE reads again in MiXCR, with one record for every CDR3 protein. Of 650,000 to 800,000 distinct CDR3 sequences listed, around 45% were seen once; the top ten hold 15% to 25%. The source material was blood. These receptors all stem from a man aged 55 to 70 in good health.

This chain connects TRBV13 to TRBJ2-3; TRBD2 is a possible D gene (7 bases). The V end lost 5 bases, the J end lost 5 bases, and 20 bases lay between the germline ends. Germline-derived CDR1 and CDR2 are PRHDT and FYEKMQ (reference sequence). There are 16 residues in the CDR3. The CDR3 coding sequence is TGTGCCAGCAGCCTCTTCAGACGGGGGGCTGGAGATACGCAGTATTTT. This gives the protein CASSLFRRGAGDTQYF.

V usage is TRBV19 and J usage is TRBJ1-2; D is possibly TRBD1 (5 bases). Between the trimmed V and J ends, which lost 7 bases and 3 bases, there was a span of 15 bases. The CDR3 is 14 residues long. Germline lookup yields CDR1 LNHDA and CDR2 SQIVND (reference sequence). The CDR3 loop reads CASTPGGSHYGYTF. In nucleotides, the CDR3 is TGTGCCAGTACCCCGGGGGGGTCTCACTATGGCTACACCTTC.

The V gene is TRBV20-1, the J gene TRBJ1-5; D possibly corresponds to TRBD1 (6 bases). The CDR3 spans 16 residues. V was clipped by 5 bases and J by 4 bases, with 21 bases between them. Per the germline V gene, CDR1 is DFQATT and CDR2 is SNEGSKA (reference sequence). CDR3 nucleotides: TGCAGTGCTCCGGGGGGGGGCTCCAAACTAAATCAGCCCCAGCATTTT. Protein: CSAPGGGSKLNQPQHF.

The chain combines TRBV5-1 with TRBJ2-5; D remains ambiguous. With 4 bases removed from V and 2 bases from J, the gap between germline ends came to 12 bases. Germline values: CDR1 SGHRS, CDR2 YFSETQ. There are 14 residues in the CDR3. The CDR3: CASSVSQSQETQYF. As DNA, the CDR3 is TGCGCCAGCAGCGTGTCACAGTCACAAGAGACCCAGTACTTC.

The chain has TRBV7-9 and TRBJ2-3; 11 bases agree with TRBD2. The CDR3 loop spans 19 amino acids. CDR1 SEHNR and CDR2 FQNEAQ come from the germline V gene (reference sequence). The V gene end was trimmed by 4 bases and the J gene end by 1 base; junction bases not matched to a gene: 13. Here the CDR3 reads CASSWSWLAGGRGTDTQYF. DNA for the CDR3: TGTGCCAGCAGCTGGAGTTGGCTAGCGGGGGGCCGAGGCACAGATACGCAGTATTTT.

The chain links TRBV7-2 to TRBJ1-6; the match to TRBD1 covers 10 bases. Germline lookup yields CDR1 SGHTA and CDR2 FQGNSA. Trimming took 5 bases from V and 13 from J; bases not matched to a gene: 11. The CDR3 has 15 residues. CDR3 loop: CASSRRGQGRDPLHF. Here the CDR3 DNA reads TGTGCCAGCAGCCGACGGGGACAGGGGAGGGACCCCCTCCACTTT.

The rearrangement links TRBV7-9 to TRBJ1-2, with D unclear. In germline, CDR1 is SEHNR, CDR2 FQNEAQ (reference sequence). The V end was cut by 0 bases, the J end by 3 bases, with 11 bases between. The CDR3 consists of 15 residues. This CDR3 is CASSLALSGYYGYTF. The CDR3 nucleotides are TGTGCCAGCAGCTTAGCGCTTTCGGGATACTATGGCTACACCTTC.

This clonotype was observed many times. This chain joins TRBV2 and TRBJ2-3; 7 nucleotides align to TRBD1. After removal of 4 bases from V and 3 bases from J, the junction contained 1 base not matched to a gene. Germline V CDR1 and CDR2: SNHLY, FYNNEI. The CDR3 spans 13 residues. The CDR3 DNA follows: TGTGCCAGCAGTGTACAGGGGACAGATACGCAGTATTTT. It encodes CASSVQGTDTQYF. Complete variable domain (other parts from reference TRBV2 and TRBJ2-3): EPEVTQTPSHQVTQMGQEVILRCVPISNHLYFYWYRQILGQKVEFLVSFYNNEISEKSEIFDDQFSVERPDGSNFTLKIRSTKLEDSAMYFCASSVQGTDTQYFGPGTRLTVL.

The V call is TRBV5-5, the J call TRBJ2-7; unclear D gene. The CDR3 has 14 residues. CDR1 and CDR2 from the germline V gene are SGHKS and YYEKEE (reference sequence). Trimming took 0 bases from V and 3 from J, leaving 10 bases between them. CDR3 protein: CASSLGVRDYEQYF. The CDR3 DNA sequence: TGTGCCAGCAGCTTGGGAGTCCGAGACTACGAGCAGTACTTC.

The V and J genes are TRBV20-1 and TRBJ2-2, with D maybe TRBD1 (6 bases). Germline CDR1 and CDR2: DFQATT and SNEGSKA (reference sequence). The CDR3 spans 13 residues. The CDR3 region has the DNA TGCACCAGGACAGTCACTACAACCGGGGAGCTGTTTTTT. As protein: CTRTVTTTGELFF.

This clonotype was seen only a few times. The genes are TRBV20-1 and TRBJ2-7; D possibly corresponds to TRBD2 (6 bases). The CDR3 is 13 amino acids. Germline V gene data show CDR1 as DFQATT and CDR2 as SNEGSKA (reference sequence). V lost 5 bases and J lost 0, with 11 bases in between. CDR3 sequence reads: CSAGRGYSYEQYF. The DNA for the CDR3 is TGCAGTGCTGGCCGGGGGTACTCCTACGAGCAGTACTTC.

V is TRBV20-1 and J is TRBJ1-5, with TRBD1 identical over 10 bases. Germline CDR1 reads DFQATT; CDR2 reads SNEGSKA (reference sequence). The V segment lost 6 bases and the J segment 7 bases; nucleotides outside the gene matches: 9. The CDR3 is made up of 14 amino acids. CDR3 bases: TGCAGTGCGACTCCCGGGACAGGGGAGCAGCCCCAGCATTTT. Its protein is CSATPGTGEQPQHF.

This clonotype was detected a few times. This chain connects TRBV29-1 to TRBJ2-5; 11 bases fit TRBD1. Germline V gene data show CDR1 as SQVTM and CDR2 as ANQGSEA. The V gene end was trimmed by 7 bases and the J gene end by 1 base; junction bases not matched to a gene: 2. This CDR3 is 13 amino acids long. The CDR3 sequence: CSAGQGAQETQYF. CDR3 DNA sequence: TGCAGCGCCGGACAGGGGGCCCAAGAGACCCAGTACTTC.

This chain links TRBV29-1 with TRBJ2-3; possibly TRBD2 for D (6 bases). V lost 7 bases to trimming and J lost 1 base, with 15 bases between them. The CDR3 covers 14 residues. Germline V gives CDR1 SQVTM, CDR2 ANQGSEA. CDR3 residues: CSARPGVGTDTQYF. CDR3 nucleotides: TGCAGCGCTCGCCCGGGGGTTGGCACAGATACGCAGTATTTT.

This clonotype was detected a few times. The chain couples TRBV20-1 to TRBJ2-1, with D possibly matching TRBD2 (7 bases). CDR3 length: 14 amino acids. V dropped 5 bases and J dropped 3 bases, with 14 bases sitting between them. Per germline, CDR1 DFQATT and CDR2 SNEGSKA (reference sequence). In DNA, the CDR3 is TGCAGTGCTCCGGGGGGCAAACTCTACAATGAGCAGTTCTTC. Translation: CSAPGGKLYNEQFF.

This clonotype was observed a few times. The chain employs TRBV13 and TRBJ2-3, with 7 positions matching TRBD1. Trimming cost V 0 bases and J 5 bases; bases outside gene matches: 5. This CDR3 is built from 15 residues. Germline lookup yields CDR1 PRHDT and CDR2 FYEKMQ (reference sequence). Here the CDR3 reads CASSLGGGAGDTQYF. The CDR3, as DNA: TGTGCCAGCAGCTTAGGAGGGGGCGCGGGAGATACGCAGTATTTT.

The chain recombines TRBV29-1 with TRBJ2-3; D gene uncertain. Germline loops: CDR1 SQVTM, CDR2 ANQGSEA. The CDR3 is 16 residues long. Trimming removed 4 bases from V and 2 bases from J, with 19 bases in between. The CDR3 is CSVVAGRSTDTDTQYF. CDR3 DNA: TGCAGCGTTGTGGCTGGACGTTCGACTGACACAGATACGCAGTATTTT.

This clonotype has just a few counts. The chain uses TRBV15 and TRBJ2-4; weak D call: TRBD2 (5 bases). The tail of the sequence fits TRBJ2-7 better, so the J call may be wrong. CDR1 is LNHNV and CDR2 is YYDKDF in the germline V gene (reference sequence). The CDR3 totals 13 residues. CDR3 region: CATSRGAGGEQYF. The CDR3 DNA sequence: TGTGCCACCAGCAGAGGAGCAGGAGGCGAGCAGTACTTC.

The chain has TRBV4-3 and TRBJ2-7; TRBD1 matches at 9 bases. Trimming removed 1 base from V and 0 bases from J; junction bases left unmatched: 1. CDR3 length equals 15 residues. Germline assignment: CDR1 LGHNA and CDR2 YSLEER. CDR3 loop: CASSQGTGDSYEQYF. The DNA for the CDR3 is TGCGCCAGCAGCCAAGGGACAGGGGACTCCTACGAGCAGTACTTC.

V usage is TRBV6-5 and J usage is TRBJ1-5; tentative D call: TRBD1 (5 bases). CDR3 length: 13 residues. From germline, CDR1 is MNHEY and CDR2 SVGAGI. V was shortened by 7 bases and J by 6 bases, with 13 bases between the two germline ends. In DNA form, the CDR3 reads TGTGCCAGCACCCCTCCCGGGGGTCAGCCCCAGCATTTT. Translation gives CASTPPGGQPQHF.

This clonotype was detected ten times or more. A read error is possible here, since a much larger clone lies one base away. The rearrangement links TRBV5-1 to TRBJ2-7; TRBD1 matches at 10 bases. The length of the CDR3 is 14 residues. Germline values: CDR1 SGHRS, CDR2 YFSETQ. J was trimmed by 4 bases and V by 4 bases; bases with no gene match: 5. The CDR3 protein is CASSAGTGDYEQYF. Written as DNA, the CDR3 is TGCGCCAGCAGCGCCGGGACAGGGGATTACGAGCAGTACTTC.

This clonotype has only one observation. The CDR3 sequence: CTIGGEGKTEAFF. For the CDR3, the DNA is TGCACCATTGGGGGGGAAGGGAAGACTGAAGCTTTCTTT. This chain uses TRBV29-1 with TRBJ1-1, with TRBD1 as a possible D gene (5 bases). Germline CDR1 is SQVTM and CDR2 is ANQGSEA. CDR3 length: 13 residues.

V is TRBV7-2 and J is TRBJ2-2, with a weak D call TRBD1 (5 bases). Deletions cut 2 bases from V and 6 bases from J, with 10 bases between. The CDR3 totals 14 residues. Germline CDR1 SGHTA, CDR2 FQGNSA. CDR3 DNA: TGTGCCAGCAGCTTAAATAAGGGGTCCGGGGAGCTGTTTTTT. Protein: CASSLNKGSGELFF.

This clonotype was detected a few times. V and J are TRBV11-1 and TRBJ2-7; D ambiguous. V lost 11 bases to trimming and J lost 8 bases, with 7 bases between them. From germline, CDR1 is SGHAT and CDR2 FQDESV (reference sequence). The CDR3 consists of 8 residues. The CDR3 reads CAHPKQYF. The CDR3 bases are TGTGCCCATCCAAAGCAGTACTTC.

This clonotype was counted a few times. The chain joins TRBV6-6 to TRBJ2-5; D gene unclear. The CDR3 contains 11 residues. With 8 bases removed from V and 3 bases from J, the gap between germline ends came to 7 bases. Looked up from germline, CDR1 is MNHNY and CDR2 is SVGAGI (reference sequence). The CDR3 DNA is TGTGCCAGCGGGCAGAAAGAGACCCAGTACTTC. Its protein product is CASGQKETQYF.

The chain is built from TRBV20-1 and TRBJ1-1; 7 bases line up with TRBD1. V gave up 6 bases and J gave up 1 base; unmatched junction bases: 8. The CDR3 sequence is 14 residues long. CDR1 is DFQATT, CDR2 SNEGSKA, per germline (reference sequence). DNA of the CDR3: TGCAGTGCGCCACCGACAGGGAGGAACACTGAAGCTTTCTTT. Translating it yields CSAPPTGRNTEAFF.

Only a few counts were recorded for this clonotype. The CDR3 region has the DNA TGTGCCATCAGCGAGACTTTGCCGGGACAGGGGGACTACGAGCAGTACTTC. Translating it yields CAISETLPGQGDYEQYF. The chain recombines TRBV10-3 with TRBJ2-7; 11 bases line up with TRBD1. Germline V gene sequence: CDR1 ENHRY, CDR2 SYGVKD. CDR3 size: 17 residues. V was clipped by 6 bases and J by 3 bases; unmatched bases: 13.

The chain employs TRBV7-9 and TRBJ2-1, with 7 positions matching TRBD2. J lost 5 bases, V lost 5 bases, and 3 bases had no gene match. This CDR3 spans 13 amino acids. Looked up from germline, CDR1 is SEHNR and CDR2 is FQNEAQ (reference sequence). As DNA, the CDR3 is TGTGCCAGCAGCGCCACTAGCGACAATGAGCAGTTCTTC. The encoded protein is CASSATSDNEQFF.